The 24 T cell receptor beta chains given below trace back to one sample, sequenced in a study of T-cell reconstitution after alpha-beta-depleted transplantation in children. Construction of the TCRbeta library involved unique molecular identifiers. Each CDR3 protein gets one entry after TCRdb re-called the PCR reads with MiXCR. The sample has roughly 200,000 distinct CDR3 sequences, about 8.4% seen once; the top ten hold under 40%. The sequencing used PBMCs, mostly from graft donor cells, collected 360 days after TCRalphabeta/CD19-depleted stem cell transplant. Receptor source: a male patient aged 2-15 years who had a stem cell transplant for acute myeloid leukemia, so the T cells may come from the graft donor.

This clonotype showed up many times. This sequence joins TRBV11-1 and TRBJ2-7, with TRBD2 matching over 10 bases. V trimming: 2 bases; J trimming: 0 bases; junction bases outside the gene matches: 16. Per germline, CDR1 SGHAT and CDR2 FQDESV (reference sequence). CDR3 size: 20 residues. The CDR3 reads CASSLRVVVGLADSSYEQYV. The DNA of the CDR3 is TGTGCCAGCAGCTTACGGGTAGTCGTAGGACTAGCGGATAGCTCCTACGAGCAGTACGTC.

This clonotype showed up many times. The J gene is TRBJ2-5, the V gene TRBV5-1; no clear D. Trimming cost V 3 bases and J 0 bases, with 9 bases left between them. CDR3 length: 14 residues. CDR1 SGHRS and CDR2 YFSETQ come from the germline V gene. The CDR3 region is CASSSSQYQETQYF. The CDR3 coding sequence is TGCGCCAGCAGCTCCTCTCAGTACCAAGAGACCCAGTACTTC.

In this sample, this clonotype turned up many times. V and J are TRBV29-1 and TRBJ2-5, with 8 bases aligning to TRBD2. Losses at the gene ends were 6 bases for V and 5 bases for J; bases not matched to a gene: 8. Per the germline V gene, CDR1 is SQVTM and CDR2 is ANQGSEA. This CDR3 is built from 13 residues. The CDR3, as DNA: TGCAGCGTCGGCGGGAGGATGAGGGAGACCCAGTACTTC. Translating gives CSVGGRMRETQYF.

This clonotype was seen many times. V gene TRBV2 combines with J gene TRBJ2-1, with 10 positions matching TRBD2. CDR1 SNHLY and CDR2 FYNNEI come from the germline V gene. The CDR3 covers 14 residues. Trimming took 5 bases from V and 8 from J; bases not matched to a gene: 6. CDR3 in amino acids: CASSSGGALDEQFF. In DNA form, the CDR3 reads TGTGCCAGCAGTAGCGGGGGGGCCCTTGATGAGCAGTTCTTC.

The genes are TRBV25-1 and TRBJ2-5; perhaps TRBD1 as D (6 bases). CDR3 length: 15 residues. V was cut by 4 bases and J by 1 base, with 13 bases left in between. The V gene's germline CDR1 is MGHDK and CDR2 SYGVNS. CDR3 protein: CASSAWTVTQETQYF. The DNA of the CDR3 is TGTGCCAGCAGTGCGTGGACAGTCACCCAAGAGACCCAGTACTTC.

This clonotype was recorded at least ten times. The V call is TRBV27, the J call TRBJ2-1, with 11 bases matching TRBD2. Looked up from germline, CDR1 is MNHEY and CDR2 is SMNVEV (reference sequence). The CDR3 consists of 15 residues. J gave up 10 bases and V 2 bases, and 7 bases lay outside the gene matches. The DNA of the CDR3 is TGTGCCAGCAGTTTAGTACTAGCGGGAGTGGGGGAGCAGTTCTTC. Translated, it gives CASSLVLAGVGEQFF.

This clonotype was seen repeatedly, ten times or more. The gene calls are TRBV12-3 or TRBV12-4 and TRBJ2-2; D not resolved. V was trimmed by 1 base and J by 4 bases, leaving 10 bases between them. The CDR3 consists of 15 residues. The CDR3 loop reads CASSLEGMGTGELFF. In nucleotides, the CDR3 is TGTGCCAGCAGTTTAGAGGGCATGGGCACCGGGGAGCTGTTTTTT.

This clonotype turned up a few times. The CDR3 coding sequence is TGCGCCAGCAGCCAAGATATCCCTAGTTGGTCAGATACGCAGTATTTT. This codes for CASSQDIPSWSDTQYF. The chain employs TRBV4-1 and TRBJ2-3; D gene unclear. Germline CDR1 reads MGHRA; CDR2 reads YSYEKL. Between the trimmed V and J ends, which lost 0 bases and 4 bases, there was a span of 14 bases. This CDR3 has 16 residues.

This clonotype was seen ten or more times. The genes are TRBV12-3 or TRBV12-4 and TRBJ2-1, with D unclear. The ends were cut back, 5 bases at V and 5 bases at J, with 4 bases in the middle. This CDR3 has 11 residues. The CDR3 is CASSGDNEQFF. The CDR3 DNA is TGTGCCAGCAGTGGGGACAATGAGCAGTTCTTC.

Concerning this clonotype itself: A read error is possible here, since a much larger clone lies one base away. Here the CDR3 omits its conserved ending phenylalanine or tryptophan, so a read error is the likely source. This rearrangement joins TRBV20-1 to TRBJ1-2; D gene uncertain. The CDR3 extends over 11 amino acids. The germline V gene has CDR1 DFQATT and CDR2 SNEGSKA (reference sequence). V lost 1 base, J lost 7 bases, and 7 bases lay in between. CDR3 DNA: TGCAGTGCTAGAGTTTACCTTGGCTACACCTAC. Protein product: CSARVYLGYTY.

The chain uses TRBV10-3 and TRBJ2-2; no firm D call. Trimming pared 8 bases from V and 6 bases from J, leaving 10 bases between. The germline gives CDR1 ENHRY, CDR2 SYGVKD. There are 12 residues in the CDR3. As DNA, the CDR3 is TGTGCCATCGGAATAGAGGCCGGGGAGCTGTTTTTT. Residues: CAIGIEAGELFF.

This sequence joins TRBV4-2 and TRBJ2-2; D gene unclear. The CDR3 runs 16 residues. Between the trimmed V and J ends, which lost 4 bases and 1 base, there was a span of 13 bases. Germline loops: CDR1 LGHNA, CDR2 YNFKEQ. CDR3 in DNA: TGTGCCAGCAGCCCAACAGTTGGGGTGAACACCGGGGAGCTGTTTTTT. Its protein product is CASSPTVGVNTGELFF.

This clonotype was observed at least ten times. This chain uses TRBV12-3 or TRBV12-4 with TRBJ2-1, with 8 bases aligning to TRBD1. The CDR3 totals 13 residues. Unmatched junction bases numbered 5, after V lost 5 bases and J lost 8 bases. CDR3 in DNA: TGTGCCAGCAGTCGACAGGGGCGCCATGAGCAGTTCTTC. Its protein is CASSRQGRHEQFF.

The V call is TRBV5-1, the J call TRBJ2-3; tentatively, D is TRBD1 or TRBD2 (5 bases each). The germline V gene has CDR1 SGHRS and CDR2 YFSETQ. CDR3 length equals 16 residues. The ends were cut back, 0 bases at V and 4 bases at J, with 15 bases in the middle. CDR3 region: CASSLAGTLEPDTQYF. The CDR3 DNA sequence: TGCGCCAGCAGCTTGGCCGGGACCCTCGAGCCAGATACGCAGTATTTT.

Many counts were recorded for this clonotype. The rearrangement links TRBV12-3 or TRBV12-4 to TRBJ2-5, with 11 bases identical to TRBD2. With V trimmed by 2 bases and J by 3 bases, 11 bases remained unmatched. The CDR3 covers 18 residues. The CDR3 protein is CASSLNPTSGSLKETQYF. The CDR3 bases are TGTGCCAGCAGTTTAAATCCCACTAGCGGGAGCCTTAAAGAGACCCAGTACTTC.

Many counts were recorded for this clonotype. This chain links TRBV12-3 or TRBV12-4 with TRBJ2-4; 11 bases agree with TRBD2. With 6 bases clipped from V and 0 bases from J, the junction kept 7 bases outside the gene matches. The CDR3 is 17 residues long. The CDR3 nucleotides read TGTGCCAGCAGCCCCGGGACTAGCGGATTAGCCAAAAACATTCAGTACTTC. It codes for CASSPGTSGLAKNIQYF.

The V call is TRBV15, the J call TRBJ1-2, with 9 positions matching TRBD1. This CDR3 spans 17 amino acids. J gave up 7 bases and V 2 bases, and 14 bases lay outside the gene matches. Germline CDR1 and CDR2: LNHNV and YYDKDF (reference sequence). The DNA of the CDR3 is TGTGCCACCAGCAGAATCTTCACCGGGACAGGGATGGGTGGCTACACCTTC. Its protein is CATSRIFTGTGMGGYTF.

This clonotype has only a few counts. The chain uses TRBV20-1 and TRBJ1-2, with 10 bases lining up with TRBD1. This CDR3 is 11 amino acids long. Germline-derived CDR1 and CDR2 are DFQATT and SNEGSKA (reference sequence). CDR3 DNA sequence: TGCAGCGCGGGACAGGGGTATGGCTACACCTTC. This translates into CSAGQGYGYTF.

This clonotype has a handful of counts. V gene TRBV28 combines with J gene TRBJ2-2; 7 nucleotides line up with TRBD1. CDR1 and CDR2 (germline): MDHEN, SYDVKM. The CDR3 totals 15 residues. Trimming removed 5 bases from V and 5 bases from J; junction bases left unmatched: 8. The CDR3 DNA follows: TGTGCCAGCAGTGCCCGGGACAGCAAAACCGGGGAGCTGTTTTTT. Protein sequence: CASSARDSKTGELFF.

The chain recombines TRBV29-1 with TRBJ2-1, with D maybe TRBD1 (5 bases). V was shortened by 5 bases and J by 0 bases, with 11 bases between the two germline ends. The CDR3 covers 14 residues. The germline gives CDR1 SQVTM, CDR2 ANQGSEA. CDR3: CSVPGLGSYNEQFF. The CDR3 nucleotides are TGCAGCGTTCCAGGGCTGGGCTCCTACAATGAGCAGTTCTTC.

This clonotype was counted at least ten times. This chain links TRBV5-1 with TRBJ2-5, with D perhaps TRBD1 (6 bases). Per the germline V gene, CDR1 is SGHRS and CDR2 is YFSETQ. Trimming shortened V by 4 bases and J by 1 base, and 8 bases separated the two germline ends. The CDR3 is made up of 13 amino acids. CDR3 in amino acids: CASSMDSQETQYF. The DNA for the CDR3 is TGCGCCAGCAGCATGGACAGCCAAGAGACCCAGTACTTC.

V usage is TRBV2 and J usage is TRBJ2-7; D is perhaps TRBD1 or TRBD2 (5 bases each). Looked up from germline, CDR1 is SNHLY and CDR2 is FYNNEI. The V and J ends lost 0 bases and 5 bases respectively, with 17 bases between them. CDR3 length: 16 amino acids. The CDR3 DNA follows: TGTGCCAGCAGTGAAGCCCGGGACCTACATGGAGACGAGCAGTACGTC. Protein product: CASSEARDLHGDEQYV.

Ten or more counts support this clonotype. The gene calls are TRBV12-3 or TRBV12-4 and TRBJ1-5; 7 bases line up with TRBD1. Trimming cost V 6 bases and J 7 bases; bases outside gene matches: 9. The CDR3 covers 14 residues. This CDR3 is CASRPTGEGQPQHF. Written as DNA, the CDR3 is TGTGCCAGCAGACCTACAGGGGAGGGACAGCCCCAGCATTTT.

The chain uses TRBV12-3 or TRBV12-4 and TRBJ2-1; D gene ambiguous. V lost 2 bases and J lost 0, with 8 bases in between. The CDR3 has 15 residues. CDR3 DNA: TGTGCCAGCAGTTTACCCAACCTCTCCTACAATGAGCAGTTCTTC. Protein sequence: CASSLPNLSYNEQFF.